This T cell receptor (beta chain) was obtained from a study of a mutant IDH1 vaccine in newly diagnosed glioma. Across the whole study: Patients under treatment included around 60% males and 37.5% females and had a mean age of approximately 40 years. Radiotherapy, temozolomide, or both had been given previously, and both were given to most. Study findings and constraints: Changes in the top peripheral T cell clonotypes seemingly had no bearing on pseudoprogression.

Assay: immunoSEQ multiplex PCR; the TCRdb copy retains only in-frame clones and omits some. Counted here are fewer than 70,000 clones, 84% occurring once; the ten biggest clones make up around 3.5%. The sample holds one count of this clone. Its target is not known. The CDR3 contains 17 residues. The junction had 7 bases not matched to a gene; V was cut back by 3 bases and J by 1 base. The germline V gene has CDR1 SGHRS and CDR2 YFSETQ. As for time point: week 11, during vaccination. Each vaccine dose was 300 ug of mutant IDH1 20-mer peptide, with topical imiquimod. Each astrocytoma in the donors was new, WHO grade 3 or 4, IDH1-mutant and ATRX-lost.

Sequenced here: PBMCs, sampled from a glioma patient whose treatment included an IDH1 peptide vaccine. This sequence originates from a man aged 30 to 39 with glioma. The chain links TRBV5-1 to TRBJ2-2, with 9 bases identical to TRBD1. Written as DNA, the CDR3 is TGCGCCAGCAGCTGGAGGGGACAGGGCAGGAACACCGGGGAGCTGTTTTTT. The encoded protein is CASSWRGQGRNTGELFF.